Given below is one T cell receptor beta chain in context. What it binds is not known. This sample stems from a study of cytomegalovirus exposure and HLA in healthy donors. Study conclusions and caveats: Cytomegalovirus status was reportedly diagnosed by the classifier with high sensitivity and specificity.

The CDR3 spans 14 residues. V lost 6 bases, J lost 6 bases, and 6 bases stayed unmatched. Germline lookup yields CDR1 SNHLY and CDR2 FYNNEI. PCR was performed using 60 Vbeta and 13 Jbeta primers. TCRdb's table, derived via immunoSEQ multiplex PCR, lists solely in-frame clones and lacks some. The sample records roughly 99,000 clones, around three quarters being singletons. This receptor was obtained from a male donor in good health and CMV-seronegative. The specimen was PBMCs. This chain links TRBV2 with TRBJ2-7; 12 positions match TRBD2. This chain's CDR3 is CASRRLAGVPEQYF. For the CDR3, the DNA is TGTGCCAGCAGGAGACTAGCGGGAGTTCCCGAGCAGTACTTC. The variable domain in full, completed from reference TRBV2 and TRBJ2-7, reads EPEVTQTPSHQVTQMGQEVILRCVPISNHLYFYWYRQILGQKVEFLVSFYNNEISEKSEIFDDQFSVERPDGSNFTLKIRSTKLEDSAMYFCASRRLAGVPEQYFGPGTRLTVT.